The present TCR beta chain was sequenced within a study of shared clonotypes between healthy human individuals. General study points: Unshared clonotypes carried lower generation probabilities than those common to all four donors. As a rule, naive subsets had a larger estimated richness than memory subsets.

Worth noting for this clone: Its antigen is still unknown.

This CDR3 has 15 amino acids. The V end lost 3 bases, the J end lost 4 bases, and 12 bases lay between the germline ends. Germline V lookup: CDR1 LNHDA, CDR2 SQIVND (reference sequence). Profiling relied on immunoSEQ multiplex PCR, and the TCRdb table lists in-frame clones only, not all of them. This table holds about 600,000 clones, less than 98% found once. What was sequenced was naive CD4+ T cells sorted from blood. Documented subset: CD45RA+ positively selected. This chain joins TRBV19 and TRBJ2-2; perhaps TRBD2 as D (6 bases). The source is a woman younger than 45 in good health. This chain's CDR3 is CASSMVGGVTGELFF. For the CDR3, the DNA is TGTGCCAGTAGTATGGTCGGGGGAGTCACCGGGGAGCTGTTTTTT. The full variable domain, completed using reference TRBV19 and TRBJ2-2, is DGGITQSPKYLFRKEGQNVTLSCEQNLNHDAMYWYRQDPGQGLRLIYYSQIVNDFQKGDIAEGYSVSREKKESFPLTVTSAQKNPTAFYLCASSMVGGVTGELFFGEGSRLTVL.